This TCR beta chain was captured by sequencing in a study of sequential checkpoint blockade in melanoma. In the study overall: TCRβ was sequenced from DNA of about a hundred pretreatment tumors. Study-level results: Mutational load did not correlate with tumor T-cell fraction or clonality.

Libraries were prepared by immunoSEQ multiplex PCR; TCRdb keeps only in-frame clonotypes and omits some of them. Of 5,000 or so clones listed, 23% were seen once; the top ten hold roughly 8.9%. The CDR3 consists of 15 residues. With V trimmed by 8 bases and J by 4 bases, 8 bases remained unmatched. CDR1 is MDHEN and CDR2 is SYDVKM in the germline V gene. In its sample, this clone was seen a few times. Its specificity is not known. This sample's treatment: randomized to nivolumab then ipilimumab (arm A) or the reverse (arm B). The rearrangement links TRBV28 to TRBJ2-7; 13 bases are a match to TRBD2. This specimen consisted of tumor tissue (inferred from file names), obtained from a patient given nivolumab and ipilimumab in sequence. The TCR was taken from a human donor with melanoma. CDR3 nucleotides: TGTGCCAGCGTCAGACTAGCGGGAGGTTTGTACGAGCAGTACTTC. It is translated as CASVRLAGGLYEQYF.